What follows are 24 T cell receptor beta chains derived from one specimen sequenced in a study of shared clonotypes between healthy human individuals. CD45RO negativity and positive selection for CCR7 defined naive CD8 cells, a population that excluded terminally differentiated effector memory CD45RA+ cells. Data came from immunoSEQ multiplex PCR; TCRdb stores just in-frame clones and leaves some out. The table includes roughly 2.1 million clones, about 92% detected once. The sequenced material came from naive CD8+ T cells from PBMCs. These receptors originate from a man aged 18 to 30 in good health. Some clones in this sample may be carry-over from other donors' samples.

The rearrangement joins TRBV7-8 to TRBJ1-2; 7 bases are shared with TRBD1. Germline-derived CDR1 and CDR2 are SGHVS and FQNEAQ. Unmatched junction bases numbered 4, after V lost 1 base and J lost 5 bases. The CDR3 totals 14 residues. The CDR3 sequence: CASSLEGTAYGYTF. As DNA, the CDR3 is TGTGCCAGCAGCTTAGAAGGGACAGCATATGGCTACACCTTC.

This CDR3 reads CASSVALQGAPIPGELFF. The CDR3 DNA sequence: TGTGCCAGCAGCGTAGCTCTGCAGGGGGCGCCAATCCCCGGGGAGCTGTTTTTT. The chain combines TRBV9 with TRBJ2-2, with 8 bases aligning to TRBD1. Germline lookup yields CDR1 SGDLS and CDR2 YYNGEE. The CDR3 length is 18 residues. Trimming cost V 0 bases and J 6 bases; bases outside gene matches: 13. Full variable domain (outside the CDR3, taken from reference TRBV9 and TRBJ2-2): DSGVTQTPKHLITATGQRVTLRCSPRSGDLSVYWYQQSLDQGLQFLIQYYNGEERAKGNILERFSAQQFPDLHSELNLSSLELGDSALYFCASSVALQGAPIPGELFFGEGSRLTVL.

Turning to this clone: The same CDR3 arises from other DNA sequences in this sample as well. This chain joins TRBV15 and TRBJ2-7, with D possibly TRBD1 on 5 matching bases. The CDR3 is made up of 15 amino acids. V was pared by 0 bases and J by 3 bases, with 12 bases between. Per the germline V gene, CDR1 is LNHNV and CDR2 is YYDKDF (reference sequence). This CDR3 reads CATSRDRGRSYEQYF. CDR3 nucleotides: TGTGCCACCAGCAGAGATAGGGGCAGGAGCTACGAGCAGTACTTC.

The V call is TRBV6-6, the J call TRBJ2-2; the D is unclear. Germline V gives CDR1 MNHNY, CDR2 SVGAGI (reference sequence). Trimming removed 0 bases from V and 2 bases from J, with 10 bases in between. The CDR3 extends over 16 amino acids. The CDR3 loop is CASSYSGKGNTGELFF. CDR3 sequence (DNA): TGTGCCAGCAGTTACTCGGGAAAGGGTAACACCGGGGAGCTGTTTTTT.

V and J are TRBV29-1 and TRBJ2-5; TRBD2 matches 7 bases. The V gene's germline CDR1 is SQVTM and CDR2 ANQGSEA. The CDR3 has 13 residues. The CDR3 coding sequence is TGCAGTAGTCGACAGAAGGGAGGGCAGACCCAGTACTTC. Its translation is CSSRQKGGQTQYF. Filled out from reference TRBV29-1 and TRBJ2-5, the complete variable domain reads SAVISQKPSRDICQRGTSLTIQCQVDSQVTMMFWYRQQPGQSLTLIATANQGSEATYESGFVIDKFPISRPNLTFSTLTVSNMSPEDSSIYLCSSRQKGGQTQYFGPGTRLLVL.

This clone has just one count. This rearrangement joins TRBV7-9 to TRBJ1-1; no firm D call. Looked up from germline, CDR1 is SEHNR and CDR2 is FQNEAQ (reference sequence). The CDR3 contains 14 residues. Trimming removed 6 bases at V and 2 bases at J, with 13 bases between. CDR3 loop: CASRPTLLNTEAFF. CDR3 coding DNA: TGTGCCAGCAGACCCACGCTTTTAAACACTGAAGCTTTCTTT.

The rearrangement links TRBV7-3 to TRBJ2-2; the match to TRBD1 covers 9 bases. The V and J ends lost 5 bases and 4 bases, in that order; junction bases with no gene match: 5. The germline CDR1 and CDR2 sequences are SGHTA and FQGTGA. This CDR3 contains 15 residues. CDR3 sequence (DNA): TGTGCCAGCAGCGCGGGACAGGGCTCCACCGGGGAGCTGTTTTTT. This translates into CASSAGQGSTGELFF.

The genes are TRBV28 and TRBJ1-1; D unclear. V was trimmed by 3 bases and J by 3 bases, leaving 8 bases between them. CDR1 MDHEN and CDR2 SYDVKM come from the germline V gene. The CDR3 spans 13 residues. Here the CDR3 reads CASSFRRHTEAFF. The CDR3 bases are TGTGCCAGCAGTTTTAGGAGGCACACTGAAGCTTTCTTT.

The chain combines TRBV28 with TRBJ1-6, with TRBD1 identical over 9 bases. With V trimmed by 6 bases and J by 1 base, 1 base remained unmatched. Germline values: CDR1 MDHEN, CDR2 SYDVKM. The CDR3 is 15 amino acids. The CDR3 DNA sequence: TGTGCCAGCAGGGGACAGGGTTCCTATAATTCACCCCTCCACTTT. Translated, it gives CASRGQGSYNSPLHF.

This clone was seen once. The gene calls are TRBV13 and TRBJ2-1; D unclear. In germline, CDR1 is PRHDT, CDR2 FYEKMQ (reference sequence). The V and J ends lost 4 bases and 4 bases respectively, with 11 bases between them. CDR3 size: 14 residues. This CDR3 is CASSSRTSYNEQFF. CDR3 DNA sequence: TGTGCCAGCAGCTCCCGGACCAGTTACAATGAGCAGTTCTTC.

This chain connects TRBV19 to TRBJ2-5; a weak D match, TRBD1 (5 bases). The V gene lost 5 bases and the J gene lost 5 bases, with 12 bases spanning the gap. Germline V CDR1 and CDR2: LNHDA, SQIVND (reference sequence). The CDR3 totals 13 residues. The CDR3 region has the DNA TGTGCCAGTAGTGAGACAGTTTCCGAGACCCAGTACTTC. This gives the protein CASSETVSETQYF.

The J gene is TRBJ2-1, the V gene TRBV19; possibly TRBD1 for D (6 bases). CDR3 length: 15 residues. CDR1 is LNHDA, CDR2 SQIVND, per germline (reference sequence). V lost 4 bases and J 4 bases, leaving 14 bases between the germline ends. CDR3 bases: TGTGCCAGTAGTAGAACGTCGGGACAATACAATGAGCAGTTCTTC. Translated, it gives CASSRTSGQYNEQFF.

The genes are TRBV27 and TRBJ2-3; 9 bases are a match to TRBD1. The V gene's germline CDR1 is MNHEY and CDR2 SMNVEV (reference sequence). This CDR3 spans 15 amino acids. V shed 7 bases and J 4 bases; nucleotides not matched to a gene: 9. The CDR3 loop is CASTPNRGRADTQYF. The CDR3 DNA reads as TGTGCCAGCACTCCAAACAGGGGGCGAGCAGATACGCAGTATTTT.

J is TRBJ2-3 and V is TRBV5-4; the D gene is possibly TRBD2 (5 bases). The CDR3 consists of 15 residues. Trimming shortened V by 2 bases and J by 0 bases, and 10 bases separated the two germline ends. Germline CDR1 reads SGHNT; CDR2 reads YYREEE (reference sequence). CDR3: CASSFWAGSTDTQYF. The CDR3 DNA is TGTGCCAGCAGCTTCTGGGCGGGTAGCACAGATACGCAGTATTTT.

The chain joins TRBV6-1 to TRBJ1-1; possibly TRBD1 for D (5 bases). From germline, CDR1 is MNHNS and CDR2 SASEGT. The CDR3 is 13 residues long. With 11 bases removed from V and 0 bases from J, the gap between germline ends came to 13 bases. The CDR3 sequence: CAGKGSLNTEAFF. The CDR3 bases are TGTGCCGGAAAGGGGAGTCTGAACACTGAAGCTTTCTTT.

The CDR3 loop is CASSAADGTGSYEQYF. The CDR3 nucleotides read TGTGCCAGCAGCGCCGCGGATGGGACAGGGAGCTACGAGCAGTACTTC. The chain couples TRBV9 to TRBJ2-7; 9 nucleotides line up with TRBD1. CDR1 and CDR2 from the germline V gene are SGDLS and YYNGEE. V dropped 3 bases and J dropped 3; count of bases not matched to a gene: 10. The CDR3 loop spans 16 amino acids. Looking up the rest from reference TRBV9 and TRBJ2-7 gives the full variable domain: DSGVTQTPKHLITATGQRVTLRCSPRSGDLSVYWYQQSLDQGLQFLIQYYNGEERAKGNILERFSAQQFPDLHSELNLSSLELGDSALYFCASSAADGTGSYEQYFGPGTRLTVT.

This clone occurred once. The rearrangement joins TRBV28 to TRBJ2-5; D call uncertain. V lost 3 bases to trimming and J lost 5 bases, with 16 bases between them. The V gene's germline CDR1 is MDHEN and CDR2 SYDVKM. The CDR3 has 15 residues. CDR3 loop: CASSLLVSSSETQYF. The CDR3 region has the DNA TGTGCCAGCAGTTTGCTGGTGTCGAGTAGCGAGACCCAGTACTTC.

Remarks on this clone: Distinct nucleotide sequences in the sample also encode this CDR3. V and J are TRBV20-1 and TRBJ1-2; D not resolved. V was shortened by 3 bases and J by 0 bases, with 2 bases between the two germline ends. The CDR3 has 11 amino acids. Per the germline V gene, CDR1 is DFQATT and CDR2 is SNEGSKA (reference sequence). CDR3 nucleotide sequence: TGCAGTGCTAGGTCTAACTATGGCTACACCTTC. Protein sequence: CSARSNYGYTF.

The chain couples TRBV4-2 to TRBJ2-1; D gene uncertain. Trimming removed 4 bases from V and 3 bases from J, with 16 bases in between. Germline V CDR1 and CDR2: LGHNA, YNFKEQ. This CDR3 is 16 amino acids long. The CDR3 coding sequence is TGTGCCAGCAGCCCCCAGCAGCGCATATACTACAATGAGCAGTTCTTC. Its translation: CASSPQQRIYYNEQFF.

The chain is built from TRBV28 and TRBJ1-2; possible D gene TRBD1, 5 bases. Germline V gene sequence: CDR1 MDHEN, CDR2 SYDVKM. CDR3 length: 14 residues. The V and J ends lost 3 bases and 6 bases respectively, with 14 bases between them. The CDR3 is CASSLPGQGNGYTF. The DNA of the CDR3 is TGTGCCAGCAGTTTGCCGGGGCAGGGTAATGGCTACACCTTC.

V is TRBV7-9 and J is TRBJ2-1; 9 bases fit TRBD2. CDR3 length: 15 amino acids. Germline V gene sequence: CDR1 SEHNR, CDR2 FQNEAQ (reference sequence). After removal of 2 bases from V and 9 bases from J, the junction contained 8 bases not matched to a gene. The CDR3 region is CASSLRREGQGEQFF. The CDR3 DNA reads as TGTGCCAGCAGCTTAAGGCGGGAGGGCCAGGGTGAGCAGTTCTTC.

The chain combines TRBV6-5 with TRBJ2-2, with TRBD2 matching over 11 bases. Trimming cost V 2 bases and J 4 bases; bases outside gene matches: 3. Per germline, CDR1 MNHEY and CDR2 SVGAGI. The CDR3 runs 16 residues. The CDR3 nucleotides read TGTGCCAGCAGTTACAGACTAGCGGGACGCACCGGGGAGCTGTTTTTT. This encodes CASSYRLAGRTGELFF.

This clone has only one observation. The rearrangement links TRBV6-5 to TRBJ2-3, with 7 positions matching TRBD2. Unmatched junction bases numbered 9, after V lost 6 bases and J lost 6 bases. The CDR3 has 14 residues. The germline gives CDR1 MNHEY, CDR2 SVGAGI. CDR3 protein: CASSPSGDPDTQYF. CDR3 coding DNA: TGTGCCAGCAGCCCCAGCGGGGACCCCGATACGCAGTATTTT.

This chain uses TRBV7-6 with TRBJ1-2; D not resolved. In germline, CDR1 is SGHVS, CDR2 FNYEAQ. V lost 0 bases and J 3 bases, leaving 14 bases between the germline ends. The CDR3 is 16 residues long. CDR3 protein: CASSLAESQWDYGYTF. The CDR3 DNA sequence: TGTGCCAGCAGCTTAGCGGAATCTCAATGGGACTATGGCTACACCTTC.